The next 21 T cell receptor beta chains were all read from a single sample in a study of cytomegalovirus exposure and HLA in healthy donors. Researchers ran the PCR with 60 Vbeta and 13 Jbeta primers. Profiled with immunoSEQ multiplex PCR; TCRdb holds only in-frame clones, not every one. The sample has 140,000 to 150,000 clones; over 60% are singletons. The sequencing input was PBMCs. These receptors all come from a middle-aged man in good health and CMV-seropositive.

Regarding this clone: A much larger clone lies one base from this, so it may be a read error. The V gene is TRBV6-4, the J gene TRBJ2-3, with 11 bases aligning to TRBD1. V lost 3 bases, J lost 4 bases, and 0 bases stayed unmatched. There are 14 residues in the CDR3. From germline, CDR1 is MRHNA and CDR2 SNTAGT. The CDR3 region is CASSEGQGADTQYF. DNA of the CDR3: TGTGCCAGCAGTGAGGGACAGGGGGCAGATACGCAGTATTTT.

CDR3 sequence: CASSGDTGGDYGYTF. The CDR3 nucleotides are TGTGCCAGCAGTGGGGACACAGGAGGAGACTATGGCTACACCTTC. The gene calls are TRBV2 and TRBJ1-2; TRBD1 is a possible D gene (6 bases). CDR3 size: 15 residues. Deletions cut 4 bases from V and 3 bases from J, with 15 bases between. Germline values: CDR1 SNHLY, CDR2 FYNNEI.

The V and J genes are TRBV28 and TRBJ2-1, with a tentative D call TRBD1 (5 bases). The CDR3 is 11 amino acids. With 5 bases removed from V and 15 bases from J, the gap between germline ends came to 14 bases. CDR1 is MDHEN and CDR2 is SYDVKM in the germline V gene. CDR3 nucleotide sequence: TGTGCCAGCAGTAACAGGTTGAGTCTGTTCTTC. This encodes CASSNRLSLFF. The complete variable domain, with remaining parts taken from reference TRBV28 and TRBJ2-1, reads DVKVTQSSRYLVKRTGEKVFLECVQDMDHENMFWYRQDPGLGLRLIYFSYDVKMKEKGDIPEGYSVSREKKERFSLILESASTNQTSMYLCASSNRLSLFFGPGTRLTVL.

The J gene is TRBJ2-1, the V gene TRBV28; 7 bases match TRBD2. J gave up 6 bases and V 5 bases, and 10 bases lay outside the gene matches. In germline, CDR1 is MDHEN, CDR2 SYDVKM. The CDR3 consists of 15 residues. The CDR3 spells CASSITSVGSNEQFF. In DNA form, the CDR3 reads TGTGCCAGCAGTATCACTAGCGTAGGTTCCAATGAGCAGTTCTTC.

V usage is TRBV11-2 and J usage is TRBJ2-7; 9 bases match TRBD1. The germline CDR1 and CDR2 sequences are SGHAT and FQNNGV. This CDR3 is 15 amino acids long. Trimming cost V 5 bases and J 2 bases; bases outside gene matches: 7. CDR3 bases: TGTGCCAGCAGCCTCGCGGGACAGGGACCCTACGAGCAGTACTTC. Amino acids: CASSLAGQGPYEQYF.

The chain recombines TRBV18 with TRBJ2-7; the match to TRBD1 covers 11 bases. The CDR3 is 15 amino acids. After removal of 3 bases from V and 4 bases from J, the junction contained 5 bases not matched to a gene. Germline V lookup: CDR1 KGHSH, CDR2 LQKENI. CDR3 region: CASSPGTGGGYEQYF. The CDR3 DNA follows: TGTGCCAGCTCACCCGGGACAGGGGGAGGGTACGAGCAGTACTTC.

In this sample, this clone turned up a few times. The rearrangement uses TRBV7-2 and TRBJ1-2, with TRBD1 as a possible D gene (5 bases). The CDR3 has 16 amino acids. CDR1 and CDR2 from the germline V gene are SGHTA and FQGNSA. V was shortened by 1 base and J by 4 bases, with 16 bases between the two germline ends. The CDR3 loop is CASSLDGATASYGYTF. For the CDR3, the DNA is TGTGCCAGCAGCTTAGATGGGGCCACCGCTAGCTATGGCTACACCTTC. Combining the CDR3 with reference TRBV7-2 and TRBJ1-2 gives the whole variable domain GAGVSQSPSNKVTEKGKDVELRCDPISGHTALYWYRQSLGQGLEFLIYFQGNSAPDKSGLPSDRFSAERTGGSVSTLTIQRTQQEDSAVYLCASSLDGATASYGYTFGSGTRLTVV.

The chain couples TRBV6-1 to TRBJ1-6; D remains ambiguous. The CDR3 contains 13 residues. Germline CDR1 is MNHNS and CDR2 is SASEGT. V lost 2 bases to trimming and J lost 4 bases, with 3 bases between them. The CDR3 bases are TGTGCCAGCAGTGAACAGTATAATTCACCCCTCCACTTT. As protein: CASSEQYNSPLHF.

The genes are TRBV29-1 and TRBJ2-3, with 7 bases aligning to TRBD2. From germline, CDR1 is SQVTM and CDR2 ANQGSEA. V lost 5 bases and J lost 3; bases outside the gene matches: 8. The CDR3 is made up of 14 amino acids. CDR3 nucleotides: TGCAGCGTTCCTCGGGCGGGAGCGACAGATACGCAGTATTTT. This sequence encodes CSVPRAGATDTQYF.

For the CDR3, the DNA is TGTGCCAGCTGGTCGGGAGGGGACAATGAGCAGTTCTTC. This sequence encodes CASWSGGDNEQFF. The rearrangement links TRBV2 to TRBJ2-1; 8 nucleotides line up with TRBD2. CDR3 size: 13 residues. V lost 8 bases, J lost 5 bases, and 5 bases stayed unmatched. Germline V gene data show CDR1 as SNHLY and CDR2 as FYNNEI.

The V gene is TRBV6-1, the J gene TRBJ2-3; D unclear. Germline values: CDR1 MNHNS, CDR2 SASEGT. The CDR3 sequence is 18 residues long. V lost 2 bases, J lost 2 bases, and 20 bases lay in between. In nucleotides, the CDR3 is TGTGCCAGCAGTGAAACCTTGGGTATGCGGCCGAACACAGATACGCAGTATTTT. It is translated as CASSETLGMRPNTDTQYF.

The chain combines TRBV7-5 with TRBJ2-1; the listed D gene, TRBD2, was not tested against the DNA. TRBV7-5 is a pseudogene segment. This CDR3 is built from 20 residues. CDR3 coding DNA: TGTGTCAGAAGCTTAGGAAACAGATGCTTGAGACTAGCCCCCTACAATGAGCAGTTCTTC. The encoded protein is CVRSLGNRCLRLAPYNEQFF.

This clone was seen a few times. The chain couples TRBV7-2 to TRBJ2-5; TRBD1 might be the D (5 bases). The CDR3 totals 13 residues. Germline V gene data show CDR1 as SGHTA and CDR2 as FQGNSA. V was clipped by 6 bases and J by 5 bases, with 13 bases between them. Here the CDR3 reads CASRDISLETQYF. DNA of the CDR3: TGTGCCAGCAGGGACATATCGTTGGAGACCCAGTACTTC.

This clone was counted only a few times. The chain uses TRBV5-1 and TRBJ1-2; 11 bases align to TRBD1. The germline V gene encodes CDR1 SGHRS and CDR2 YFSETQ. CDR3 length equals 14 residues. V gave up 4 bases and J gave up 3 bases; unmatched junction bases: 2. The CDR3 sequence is CASSTGQGDYGYTF. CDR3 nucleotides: TGCGCCAGCAGCACGGGACAGGGGGACTATGGCTACACCTTC. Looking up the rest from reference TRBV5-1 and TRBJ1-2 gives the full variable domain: KAGVTQTPRYLIKTRGQQVTLSCSPISGHRSVSWYQQTPGQGLQFLFEYFSETQRNKGNFPGRFSGRQFSNSRSEMNVSTLELGDSALYLCASSTGQGDYGYTFGSGTRLTVV.

The CDR3 sequence: CASSFGRSSYNEQFF. DNA for the CDR3: TGCGCCAGCAGCTTCGGGAGGAGCTCCTACAATGAGCAGTTCTTC. This chain connects TRBV5-1 to TRBJ2-1; 7 bases align to TRBD2. This CDR3 region has 15 residues. Per germline, CDR1 SGHRS and CDR2 YFSETQ. V shed 2 bases and J 0 bases; nucleotides not matched to a gene: 2.

The CDR3 region has the DNA TGTGCCAGCAGATACGGGTCAGAGAACACTGAAGCTTTCTTT. The encoded protein is CASRYGSENTEAFF. The V and J genes are TRBV6-1 and TRBJ1-1; D remains unclear. The ends were cut back, 6 bases at V and 1 base at J, with 12 bases in the middle. Per germline, CDR1 MNHNS and CDR2 SASEGT. There are 14 residues in the CDR3.

CDR3 DNA sequence: TGCGCCAGCAGCCAAGAAGCCAGCGGGACCTACGAGCAGTACTTC. It is translated as CASSQEASGTYEQYF. V is TRBV4-1 and J is TRBJ2-7; TRBD2 agrees at 7 bases. The ends lost 0 bases at V and 2 bases at J; junction bases unmatched: 4. Per germline, CDR1 MGHRA and CDR2 YSYEKL. The CDR3 runs 15 residues.

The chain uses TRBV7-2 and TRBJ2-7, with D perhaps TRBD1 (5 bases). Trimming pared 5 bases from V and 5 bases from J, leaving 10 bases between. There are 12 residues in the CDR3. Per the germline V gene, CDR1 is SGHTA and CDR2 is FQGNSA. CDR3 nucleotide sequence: TGTGCCAGCAGCCCCGCCAGGGACGAGCAGTACTTC. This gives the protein CASSPARDEQYF.

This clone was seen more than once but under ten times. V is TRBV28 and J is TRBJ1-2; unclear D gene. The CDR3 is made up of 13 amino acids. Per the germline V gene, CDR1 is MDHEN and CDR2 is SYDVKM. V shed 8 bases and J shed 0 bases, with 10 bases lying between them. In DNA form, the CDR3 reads TGTGCCAGCGATAGCGGGGCTAACTATGGCTACACCTTC. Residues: CASDSGANYGYTF.

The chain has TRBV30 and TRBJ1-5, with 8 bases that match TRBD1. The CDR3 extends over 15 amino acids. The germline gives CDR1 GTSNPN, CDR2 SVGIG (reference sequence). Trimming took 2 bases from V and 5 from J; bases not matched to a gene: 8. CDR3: CAWSTTGATYQPQHF. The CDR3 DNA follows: TGTGCCTGGAGTACGACAGGGGCAACCTATCAGCCCCAGCATTTT.

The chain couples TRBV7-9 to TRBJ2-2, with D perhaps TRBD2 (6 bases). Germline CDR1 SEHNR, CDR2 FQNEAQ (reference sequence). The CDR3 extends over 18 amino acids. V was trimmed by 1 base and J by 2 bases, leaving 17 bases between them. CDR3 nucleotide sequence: TGTGCCAGCAGCTTAGATGTGGCCGGAGGGCCCAACACCGGGGAGCTGTTTTTT. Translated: CASSLDVAGGPNTGELFF.